This T cell receptor beta chain came from a study of T cells in Graves' hyperthyroidism and ophthalmopathy. This clonotype came up many times. Its antigen is still unknown. Regions amplified from RNA transcripts were the TCR beta CDR3 regions. The TCR CDR3 was amplified in a first-round RT-PCR using the HTBI primer set. TCRdb passed the multiplex PCR reads through MiXCR, listing each CDR3 protein once. The sample holds about half a million distinct CDR3 sequences, around 20% seen once. This CDR3 contains 17 residues. Trimming removed 10 bases at V and 0 bases at J, with 22 bases between. Findings and caveats of the study: A model of 13 V-J pairs discriminated ophthalmopathy from stable hyperthyroidism.

With a duration under 2 months, the hyperthyroidism was newly diagnosed in patients aged 18 to 65. Using around 10 ml of fresh peripheral blood, PBMCs were prepared. This receptor was obtained from a man younger than 35 with Graves' hyperthyroidism. Sequencing was carried out using blood. The chain joins TRBV12-3 or TRBV12-4 to TRBJ1-3; a weak D match, TRBD1 (6 bases). The CDR3: CATLPRGQGSSGNTIYF. CDR3 bases: TGTGCCACCCTCCCCCGTGGGCAGGGGAGCTCTGGAAACACCATATATTTT.